The 21 T cell receptor beta chains below come from one sample, sequenced in a study of Graves' ophthalmopathy and Graves' hyperthyroidism. The study amplified TCR beta CDR3 regions using RNA transcripts. An opening RT-PCR round employed HTBI primers and preceded a second-round multiplex PCR. TCRdb ran MiXCR on the multiplex PCR reads and lists one entry per CDR3 protein. This table holds some 200,000 distinct CDR3 sequences, 25% to 30% found once. Material for sequencing was peripheral blood. These receptors all stem from a man aged 45-65 years with Graves' ophthalmopathy.

This clonotype was detected many times. The gene calls are TRBV30 and TRBJ2-7; no clear D gene. Germline CDR1 GTSNPN, CDR2 SVGIG (reference sequence). CDR3 length: 13 residues. The V end was cut by 0 bases, the J end by 3 bases, with 9 bases between. CDR3 loop: CAWSVKGNYEQYF. The CDR3, as DNA: TGTGCCTGGAGTGTAAAGGGTAACTACGAGCAGTACTTC.

J is TRBJ2-7 and V is TRBV11-2, with TRBD1 matching over 8 bases. V lost 4 bases, J lost 7 bases, and 6 bases stayed unmatched. The CDR3 is 13 residues long. Looked up from germline, CDR1 is SGHAT and CDR2 is FQNNGV. The CDR3 loop is CASSSDRAAEQYF. CDR3 sequence (DNA): TGTGCCAGCAGCTCGGACAGGGCGGCGGAGCAGTACTTC.

This clonotype was seen at least ten times. The chain links TRBV28 to TRBJ1-6; unclear D gene. V dropped 6 bases and J dropped 0 bases, with 15 bases sitting between them. Germline CDR1 reads MDHEN; CDR2 reads SYDVKM. The length of the CDR3 is 17 residues. CDR3 bases: TGTGCCAGCAGCCCAATCCCGATCTACTCCTATAATTCACCCCTCCACTTT. It specifies CASSPIPIYSYNSPLHF. The entire variable domain, with the rest obtained from reference TRBV28 and TRBJ1-6, is as follows: DVKVTQSSRYLVKRTGEKVFLECVQDMDHENMFWYRQDPGLGLRLIYFSYDVKMKEKGDIPEGYSVSREKKERFSLILESASTNQTSMYLCASSPIPIYSYNSPLHFGNGTRLTVT.

This chain joins TRBV7-2 and TRBJ1-1; D remains ambiguous. This CDR3 is 13 amino acids long. CDR1 SGHTA and CDR2 FQGNSA come from the germline V gene. The ends were cut back, 1 base at V and 12 bases at J, with 15 bases in the middle. CDR3 nucleotides: TGTGCCAGCAGCTTAGACTCCGTCTACCCCACTTTCTTT. This gives the protein CASSLDSVYPTFF.

This clonotype was counted ten times or more. The gene calls are TRBV5-1 and TRBJ1-1; possibly TRBD1 for D (5 bases). The CDR3 sequence is 15 residues long. The V end was cut by 0 bases, the J end by 7 bases, with 16 bases between. CDR1 SGHRS and CDR2 YFSETQ come from the germline V gene. Here the CDR3 reads CASSLAGTGAVEAFF. CDR3 bases: TGCGCCAGCAGCTTGGCAGGTACCGGGGCCGTTGAAGCTTTCTTT. The variable domain in full, with the rest retrieved from reference TRBV5-1 and TRBJ1-1, is KAGVTQTPRYLIKTRGQQVTLSCSPISGHRSVSWYQQTPGQGLQFLFEYFSETQRNKGNFPGRFSGRQFSNSRSEMNVSTLELGDSALYLCASSLAGTGAVEAFFGQGTRLTVV.

At least ten counts were recorded for this clonotype. The chain has TRBV7-2 and TRBJ1-6; D is perhaps TRBD1 (5 bases). CDR1 is SGHTA, CDR2 FQGNSA, per germline. The CDR3 is made up of 15 amino acids. Trimming removed 8 bases at V and 5 bases at J, with 16 bases between. The CDR3 protein is CASGMGGAHNSPLHF. CDR3 bases: TGTGCCAGCGGGATGGGAGGGGCACATAATTCACCCCTCCACTTT.

There are many counts of this clonotype. J is TRBJ1-5 and V is TRBV19; TRBD1 aligns across 9 bases. V lost 5 bases to trimming and J lost 7 bases; unmatched junction nucleotides: 9. CDR1 and CDR2 (germline): LNHDA, SQIVND (reference sequence). This CDR3 spans 15 amino acids. CDR3: CASSRTGGARQPQHF. The CDR3 DNA follows: TGTGCCAGTAGTCGAACAGGGGGCGCCCGGCAGCCCCAGCATTTT.

This clonotype was seen repeatedly, ten times or more. The chain employs TRBV5-1 and TRBJ2-7; 8 nucleotides align to TRBD2. Germline CDR1 is SGHRS and CDR2 is YFSETQ. The V segment lost 4 bases and the J segment 6 bases; nucleotides outside the gene matches: 15. The CDR3 consists of 16 residues. CDR3 residues: CASSPLAVTMLGEQYF. CDR3 sequence (DNA): TGCGCCAGCAGCCCACTAGCGGTGACAATGTTGGGCGAGCAGTACTTC.

In its sample, this clonotype was seen many times. The chain links TRBV12-3 or TRBV12-4 to TRBJ2-5; 10 bases align to TRBD2. The V gene end was trimmed by 3 bases and the J gene end by 5 bases; junction bases not matched to a gene: 6. CDR3 length: 15 residues. The CDR3 loop is CASSLRVAGGETQYF. The CDR3 DNA sequence: TGTGCCAGCAGTTTGCGGGTAGCGGGAGGCGAGACCCAGTACTTC.

This clonotype came up many times. This chain links TRBV12-3 or TRBV12-4 with TRBJ1-1; possibly TRBD1 for D (6 bases). This CDR3 is 14 amino acids long. V gave up 7 bases and J gave up 6 bases, with 18 bases separating them. CDR3 loop: CASTTSHRAAEAFF. CDR3 bases: TGTGCCAGCACCACATCTCACAGGGCAGCTGAAGCTTTCTTT.

The DNA of the CDR3 is TGTGCCAGTTCCCAAGGAACCTACTCCTACGAGCAGTACTTC. Translation gives CASSQGTYSYEQYF. The V call is TRBV6-1, the J call TRBJ2-7; D remains unclear. V was clipped by 9 bases and J by 0 bases, with 15 bases between them. This CDR3 comprises 14 residues. CDR1 is MNHNS and CDR2 is SASEGT in the germline V gene.

This chain links TRBV28 with TRBJ1-5, with D tentatively TRBD1 (6 bases). This CDR3 contains 13 residues. V lost 6 bases and J lost 2, with 8 bases in between. Germline V gene data show CDR1 as MDHEN and CDR2 as SYDVKM. In DNA, the CDR3 is TGTGCCAGCAGACGACAGGGCAATCAGCCCCAGCATTTT. It translates to CASRRQGNQPQHF.

This clonotype was counted at least ten times. J is TRBJ1-5 and V is TRBV6-2 or TRBV6-3, with unresolved D. CDR1 is MNHEY, CDR2 SVGEGT, per germline. V was cut by 6 bases and J by 3 bases, with 6 bases left in between. This CDR3 contains 12 residues. CDR3 protein: CASSDPNQPQHF. DNA of the CDR3: TGTGCCAGCAGCGACCCCAATCAGCCCCAGCATTTT.

This clonotype was seen many times. V usage is TRBV20-1 and J usage is TRBJ1-3; D remains ambiguous. Trimming cost V 3 bases and J 4 bases, with 10 bases left between them. Germline lookup yields CDR1 DFQATT and CDR2 SNEGSKA (reference sequence). The CDR3 totals 13 residues. Written as DNA, the CDR3 is TGCAGTGCTAGGGCCCATGGGGGAAACACCATATATTTT. As protein: CSARAHGGNTIYF.

This clonotype has ten or more counts. The rearrangement joins TRBV12-3 or TRBV12-4 to TRBJ1-1, with D uncertain. Trimming took 5 bases from V and 1 from J, leaving 14 bases between them. CDR3 length equals 15 residues. The CDR3 region is CASSPKPAGNTEAFF. CDR3 DNA sequence: TGTGCCAGCAGTCCTAAGCCTGCAGGGAACACTGAAGCTTTCTTT.

In its sample, this clonotype was seen many times. This chain joins TRBV7-2 and TRBJ1-2; TRBD1 aligns across 8 bases. The CDR3 has 15 residues. Germline V gene sequence: CDR1 SGHTA, CDR2 FQGNSA. V gave up 4 bases and J gave up 4 bases; unmatched junction bases: 8. The CDR3 DNA follows: TGTGCCAGCAGCTCTATGGCCGGACAGGGCTATGGCTACACCTTC. Translation: CASSSMAGQGYGYTF.

This clonotype has a count of ten or more. This chain connects TRBV28 to TRBJ1-6; a weak D match, TRBD1 (5 bases). Deletions cut 6 bases from V and 10 bases from J, with 13 bases between. This CDR3 spans 13 amino acids. Germline CDR1 MDHEN, CDR2 SYDVKM. This CDR3 is CASSRGVGSPLHF. For the CDR3, the DNA is TGTGCCAGCAGCCGGGGGGTAGGGTCACCCCTCCACTTT. Full variable domain (remainder filled in from reference TRBV28 and TRBJ1-6): DVKVTQSSRYLVKRTGEKVFLECVQDMDHENMFWYRQDPGLGLRLIYFSYDVKMKEKGDIPEGYSVSREKKERFSLILESASTNQTSMYLCASSRGVGSPLHFGNGTRLTVT.

This clonotype came up many times. The J gene is TRBJ1-2, the V gene TRBV28; TRBD1 matches at 9 bases. Germline CDR1 and CDR2: MDHEN and SYDVKM. Trimming removed 7 bases from V and 6 bases from J; junction bases left unmatched: 6. This CDR3 contains 13 residues. The CDR3 loop is CASTLQGADGYTF. The CDR3 bases are TGTGCCAGCACCCTACAGGGGGCAGATGGCTACACCTTC.

This clonotype was counted at least ten times. One end of the junction is discordant with germline, which a read error may explain. The chain joins TRBV20-1 to TRBJ2-7; D may be TRBD2 (6 bases). This CDR3 is 11 amino acids long. Germline V CDR1 and CDR2: DFQATT, SNEGSKA (reference sequence). The CDR3 DNA reads TGCAGCGCTAGGTGGGGGGACGAGCAGTACTTC. Amino acids: CSARWGDEQYF.

In its sample, this clonotype was seen many times. Since a much larger clone is just one base distant, this may be a read error. This chain uses TRBV12-3 or TRBV12-4 with TRBJ2-4, with 7 bases lining up with TRBD2. The CDR3 contains 14 residues. CDR3 DNA sequence: TGTGCCAGCAGTTTAGGCGGGGGTGACTATGGCCACACCTTC. Translated: CASSLGGGDYGHTF.

In this sample, this clonotype turned up many times. The gene calls are TRBV20-1 and TRBJ2-2, with 9 bases aligning to TRBD2. CDR1 is DFQATT, CDR2 SNEGSKA, per germline (reference sequence). This CDR3 has 16 residues. Trimming at V came to 1 base and at J to 9 bases, leaving 12 bases not matched to a gene. The CDR3 is CSARGTASGDRRELFF. As DNA, the CDR3 is TGCAGTGCTAGAGGGACGGCTAGCGGGGATCGGCGGGAGCTGTTTTTT.